A single sample gave rise to the 9 T cell receptor beta chains below, sequenced in a study of T cells in Graves' hyperthyroidism and ophthalmopathy. The TCR beta CDR3 regions underwent amplification using RNA transcripts as the source. The HTBI primer set was used in a first-round RT-PCR of the TCR CDR3. TCRdb re-analysed the multiplex PCR reads in MiXCR, keeping a single row per CDR3 protein. Of some 600,000 distinct CDR3 sequences listed, 35% to 55% are singletons. The sequencing sample was made of peripheral blood or thyroid tissue (not recorded which). All receptors derive from a woman aged 18-29 years with Graves' hyperthyroidism.

In its sample, this clonotype was seen many times. This chain connects TRBV29-1 to TRBJ2-5; TRBD1 agrees at 8 bases. The germline V gene encodes CDR1 SQVTM and CDR2 ANQGSEA. The CDR3 runs 14 residues. Losses at the gene ends were 5 bases for V and 0 bases for J; bases not matched to a gene: 5. The CDR3 is CSVIRTGYQETQYF. CDR3 in DNA: TGCAGCGTTATCCGGACAGGGTACCAAGAGACCCAGTACTTC.

The chain has TRBV25-1 and TRBJ1-3, with TRBD1 identical over 12 bases. The ends lost 1 base at V and 0 bases at J; junction bases unmatched: 7. CDR1 MGHDK and CDR2 SYGVNS come from the germline V gene. This CDR3 comprises 19 residues. The CDR3 DNA sequence: TGTGCCAGCAGTGAATCTCCGCCGGGACAGGGGGCCTCTGGAAACACCATATATTTT. Translating it yields CASSESPPGQGASGNTIYF.

As regards this clonotype: A junction end diverges from the germline sequence, so it may reflect a read error. The chain has TRBV7-3 and TRBJ2-7, with a tentative D call TRBD2 (6 bases). Germline assignment: CDR1 SGHTA and CDR2 FQGTGA. The CDR3 is 13 amino acids. CDR3: CAGSSVRGAPQYF. The DNA of the CDR3 is TGTGCCGGCAGTTCCGTGCGGGGCGCGCCGCAGTACTTC. Combining the CDR3 with reference TRBV7-3 and TRBJ2-7 gives the whole variable domain GAGVSQTPSNKVTEKGKYVELRCDPISGHTALYWYRQSLGQGPEFLIYFQGTGAADDSGLPNDRFFAVRPEGSVSTLKIQRTERGDSAVYLCAGSSVRGAPQYFGPGTRLTVT.

The CDR3 DNA reads TGCAGCTCATCGGACAGCTATGGCTACACCTTC. Protein sequence: CSSSDSYGYTF. The chain employs TRBV29-1 and TRBJ1-2, with D perhaps matching TRBD1 (6 bases). V was trimmed by 8 bases and J by 4 bases, leaving 11 bases between them. Germline-derived CDR1 and CDR2 are SQVTM and ANQGSEA. This CDR3 is built from 11 residues.

This clonotype was observed a few times. The chain has TRBV19 and TRBJ2-7; TRBD1 matches at 11 bases. V gave up 5 bases and J gave up 4 bases; unmatched junction bases: 7. Germline-derived CDR1 and CDR2 are LNHDA and SQIVND (reference sequence). The CDR3 is 15 residues long. CDR3 residues: CASSFGQGATYEQYF. CDR3 nucleotide sequence: TGTGCCAGTAGTTTTGGACAGGGGGCGACATACGAGCAGTACTTC.

The table lists this clonotype with a few counts. The chain recombines TRBV7-2 with TRBJ1-2; D is ambiguous. The length of the CDR3 is 14 residues. The V gene's germline CDR1 is SGHTA and CDR2 FQGNSA. The V end was cut by 3 bases, the J end by 8 bases, with 16 bases between. The CDR3 bases are TGTGCCAGCAGCTTGGAGGTCGGAGTACGGGGCTACACCTTC. Translating it yields CASSLEVGVRGYTF. Variable domain in full (rest from reference TRBV7-2 and TRBJ1-2): GAGVSQSPSNKVTEKGKDVELRCDPISGHTALYWYRQSLGQGLEFLIYFQGNSAPDKSGLPSDRFSAERTGGSVSTLTIQRTQQEDSAVYLCASSLEVGVRGYTFGSGTRLTVV.

The chain joins TRBV20-1 to TRBJ2-3; 12 bases agree with TRBD2. The germline CDR1 and CDR2 sequences are DFQATT and SNEGSKA (reference sequence). V shed 5 bases and J 2 bases; nucleotides not matched to a gene: 8. The CDR3 has 16 amino acids. The CDR3 protein is CSAARLAGEATDTQYF. CDR3 nucleotide sequence: TGCAGTGCTGCCAGACTAGCGGGAGAAGCCACAGATACGCAGTATTTT.

The rearrangement joins TRBV25-1 to TRBJ1-1, with TRBD1 matching over 10 bases. J gave up 4 bases and V 7 bases, and 3 bases lay outside the gene matches. Germline V gene sequence: CDR1 MGHDK, CDR2 SYGVNS. The length of the CDR3 is 13 residues. CDR3: CASTGQGGTEAFF. Here the CDR3 DNA reads TGTGCCAGCACCGGACAGGGGGGCACTGAAGCTTTCTTT. The whole variable domain, remainder taken from reference TRBV25-1 and TRBJ1-1, is EADIYQTPRYLVIGTGKKITLECSQTMGHDKMYWYQQDPGMELHLIHYSYGVNSTEKGDLSSESTVSRIRTEHFPLTLESARPSHTSQYLCASTGQGGTEAFFGQGTRLTVV.

This chain uses TRBV7-9 with TRBJ2-5, with TRBD2 as a possible D gene (5 bases). The CDR3 has 15 residues. Trimming took 5 bases from V and 5 from J, leaving 18 bases between them. The germline gives CDR1 SEHNR, CDR2 FQNEAQ (reference sequence). The CDR3 spells CASSSQGNSAETQYF. The CDR3 coding sequence is TGTGCCAGCAGCAGCCAAGGTAATAGCGCGGAGACCCAGTACTTC.